The T cell receptor beta chain under discussion was sequenced for a study of glioma-infiltrating T cells. Study in general: Target coverage was about 4.5- to 11-fold for roughly one million blood T cells. The study's findings and limits: Signature shared blood CDR3 motifs were enriched in low-divergence and depleted in high-divergence patients. Above-expected tissue-blood divergence occurred in all gliomas, most in low-grade ones. Tissue and blood shared very few CDR3 sequences.

Comment on this clonotype: The antigen is not known. A much larger clonotype is one base distant, so this may be a read error.

Amplification of TCR alpha and beta CDR3 regions from RNA used iRepertoire nested multiplex PCR. Via MiXCR, TCRdb re-called the multiplex PCR reads, giving one row per CDR3 protein. The repertoire has more than 350,000 distinct CDR3 sequences, roughly two fifths of them found once; the top ten carry 12%. The sequenced material came from glioma tissue, nonneoplastic brain tissue, or PBMCs (not recorded which). The source is a human donor with low-grade glioma or glioblastoma, undergoing nonglioma brain surgery, or in good health (not recorded which).

CDR3 coding DNA: TGCAGTGCGCTTAGCAACCATGGCTACACCTTC. Residues: CSALSNHGYTF. This chain connects TRBV20-1 to TRBJ1-2; D remains ambiguous. The CDR3 has 11 residues. The ends were cut back, 6 bases at V and 6 bases at J, with 11 bases in the middle. In germline, CDR1 is DFQATT, CDR2 SNEGSKA (reference sequence).